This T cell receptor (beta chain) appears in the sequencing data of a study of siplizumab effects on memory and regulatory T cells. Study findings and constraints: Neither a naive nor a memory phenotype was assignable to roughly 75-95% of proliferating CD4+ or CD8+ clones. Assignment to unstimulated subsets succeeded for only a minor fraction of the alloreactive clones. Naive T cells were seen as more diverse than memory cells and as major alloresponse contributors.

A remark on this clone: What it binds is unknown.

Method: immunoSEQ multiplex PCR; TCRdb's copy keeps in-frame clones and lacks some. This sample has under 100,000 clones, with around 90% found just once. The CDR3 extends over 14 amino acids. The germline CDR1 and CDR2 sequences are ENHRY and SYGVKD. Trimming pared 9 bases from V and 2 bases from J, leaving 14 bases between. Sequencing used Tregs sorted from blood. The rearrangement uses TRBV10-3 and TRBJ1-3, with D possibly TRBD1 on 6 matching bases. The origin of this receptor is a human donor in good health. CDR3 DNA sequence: TGTGCCATTTCACAGGGCTCACCTGGAAACACCATATATTTT. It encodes CAISQGSPGNTIYF.